What follows are 19 T cell receptor beta chains derived from one specimen sequenced in a study of cytomegalovirus exposure and HLA in healthy donors. Assay used: immunoSEQ multiplex PCR; TCRdb lists only in-frame clones, some missing. In the table there are under 100,000 clones, roughly 84% of which are singletons. Sequencing was done on a sample of PBMCs. The receptors stem from a woman in her late teens or twenties in good health and CMV-seropositive.

This sequence joins TRBV28 and TRBJ2-7; maybe TRBD1 (5 bases). Trimming took 4 bases from V and 12 from J, leaving 13 bases between them. The CDR3 loop spans 11 amino acids. Germline V gene lookup returns CDR1 MDHEN and CDR2 SYDVKM. CDR3 DNA sequence: TGTGCCAGCAGTTCGGACACTACCTCGTACTTC. Its protein product is CASSSDTTSYF. Using reference TRBV28 and TRBJ2-7 for the parts outside the CDR3, the full variable domain is DVKVTQSSRYLVKRTGEKVFLECVQDMDHENMFWYRQDPGLGLRLIYFSYDVKMKEKGDIPEGYSVSREKKERFSLILESASTNQTSMYLCASSSDTTSYFGPGTRLTVT.

V and J are TRBV18 and TRBJ2-3, with TRBD2 identical over 12 bases. J lost 2 bases, V lost 3 bases, and 3 bases had no gene match. This CDR3 is 16 amino acids long. Germline V gene lookup returns CDR1 KGHSH and CDR2 LQKENI. CDR3 amino acids: CASSPLAGGFTDTQYF. CDR3 nucleotides: TGTGCCAGCTCACCCCTAGCGGGGGGGTTCACAGATACGCAGTATTTT.

CDR3 sequence (DNA): TGTGCCACCAGCAGAGGGTCGACAGGGACCCTTCAAGAGACCCAGTACTTC. This codes for CATSRGSTGTLQETQYF. The chain recombines TRBV15 with TRBJ2-5, with 7 bases aligning to TRBD1. Per germline, CDR1 LNHNV and CDR2 YYDKDF (reference sequence). With V trimmed by 1 base and J by 2 bases, 10 bases remained unmatched. The CDR3 is 17 residues long.

This clone was detected once. This chain uses TRBV6-4 with TRBJ2-3; 15 positions agree with TRBD2. Germline CDR1 MRHNA, CDR2 SNTAGT. With 6 bases clipped from V and 4 bases from J, the junction kept 5 bases outside the gene matches. The CDR3 is 16 amino acids. The CDR3 protein is CASSARTSGGADTQYF. The CDR3 coding sequence is TGTGCCAGCAGCGCCCGGACTAGCGGGGGGGCAGATACGCAGTATTTT.

This clone was found once. J is TRBJ2-7 and V is TRBV5-1; 8 bases align to TRBD1. V dropped 0 bases and J dropped 3; count of bases not matched to a gene: 8. The CDR3 is made up of 16 amino acids. The germline CDR1 and CDR2 sequences are SGHRS and YFSETQ. For the CDR3, the DNA is TGCGCCAGCAGCTTGGGGGCAGGGGGCGGCATCTACGAGCAGTACTTC. Translation: CASSLGAGGGIYEQYF.

The CDR3 DNA follows: TGTGCCAGCTCCCGGCTCCGGGACAGAGCTAACTATGGCTACACCTTC. The encoded protein is CASSRLRDRANYGYTF. V and J are TRBV18 and TRBJ1-2; 7 nucleotides align to TRBD1. The V and J ends lost 6 bases and 0 bases, in that order; junction bases with no gene match: 10. Germline V gene sequence: CDR1 KGHSH, CDR2 LQKENI. This CDR3 spans 16 amino acids. The full variable domain, its missing parts supplied by reference TRBV18 and TRBJ1-2, is NAGVMQNPRHLVRRRGQEARLRCSPMKGHSHVYWYRQLPEEGLKFMVYLQKENIIDESGMPKERFSAEFPKEGPSILRIQQVVRGDSAAYFCASSRLRDRANYGYTFGSGTRLTVV.

CDR3 residues: CASSFSAGAQETQYF. DNA of the CDR3: TGCGCCAGCAGCTTTTCAGCGGGGGCGCAAGAGACCCAGTACTTC. This chain uses TRBV5-1 with TRBJ2-5, with TRBD2 matching over 8 bases. There are 15 residues in the CDR3. V shed 2 bases and J 2 bases; nucleotides not matched to a gene: 5. Germline V gives CDR1 SGHRS, CDR2 YFSETQ.

The J gene is TRBJ2-3, the V gene TRBV4-1; 9 bases align to TRBD2. Germline loops: CDR1 MGHRA, CDR2 YSYEKL. V shed 4 bases, J shed 5 bases, and the junction held 4 bases outside the gene matches. The length of the CDR3 is 14 residues. CDR3 in DNA: TGCGCCAGCAGCCCCCTGACTAGCGGAGATACGCAGTATTTT. Translation: CASSPLTSGDTQYF.

This chain uses TRBV11-2 with TRBJ2-7; 7 positions match TRBD1. The CDR3 has 15 amino acids. The ends lost 1 base at V and 4 bases at J; junction bases unmatched: 7. Germline-derived CDR1 and CDR2 are SGHAT and FQNNGV. CDR3 residues: CASSLGGDSTYEQYF. CDR3 in DNA: TGTGCCAGCAGCTTAGGAGGGGACAGCACATACGAGCAGTACTTC.

This clone was detected once. The rearrangement links TRBV7-9 to TRBJ1-1; possible D gene TRBD1, 5 bases. Trimming stripped 2 bases from V and 6 bases from J, with 19 bases between. CDR1 and CDR2 (germline): SEHNR, FQNEAQ (reference sequence). The CDR3 length is 16 residues. The CDR3, as DNA: TGTGCCAGCAGCTTAAACAGGCTTTGGGGGGATGCTGAAGCTTTCTTT. Its translation: CASSLNRLWGDAEAFF.

This rearrangement joins TRBV20-1 to TRBJ2-7; 7 positions agree with TRBD1. From germline, CDR1 is DFQATT and CDR2 SNEGSKA (reference sequence). The CDR3 is 11 amino acids. Germline trimming cut 7 bases from V and 6 bases from J; bases unmatched to any gene: 6. For the CDR3, the DNA is TGCAGTGTTAAGGACAGGCCCGAGCAGTACTTC. Amino acids: CSVKDRPEQYF.

V gene TRBV7-9 combines with J gene TRBJ1-6; a possible D gene is TRBD1 (5 bases). This CDR3 is 16 amino acids long. The V gene lost 5 bases and the J gene lost 9 bases, with 20 bases spanning the gap. The germline V gene has CDR1 SEHNR and CDR2 FQNEAQ (reference sequence). For the CDR3, the DNA is TGTGCCAGCAGCCGAGCCCCGGGGCAGGAGGGTTCACCCCTCCACTTT. Its protein product is CASSRAPGQEGSPLHF.

A few counts support this clone. The chain recombines TRBV27 with TRBJ1-3; D is undetermined. This CDR3 has 14 amino acids. V shed 7 bases and J shed 0 bases, with 10 bases lying between them. Germline V gene data show CDR1 as MNHEY and CDR2 as SMNVEV (reference sequence). The CDR3: CASKFSSSGNTIYF. CDR3 sequence (DNA): TGTGCCAGCAAATTTTCCAGCTCTGGAAACACCATATATTTT.

The chain joins TRBV2 to TRBJ1-6; tentatively, D is TRBD1 (5 bases). V was clipped by 7 bases and J by 9 bases, with 19 bases between them. The CDR3 contains 15 residues. In germline, CDR1 is SNHLY, CDR2 FYNNEI. CDR3 loop: CASTKAGRGSSPLHF. The DNA of the CDR3 is TGTGCCAGCACCAAGGCGGGACGGGGGAGTTCACCCCTCCACTTT.

The chain combines TRBV13 with TRBJ1-2, with D perhaps matching TRBD1 (6 bases). The CDR3 loop spans 16 amino acids. Trimming shortened V by 0 bases and J by 3 bases, and 14 bases separated the two germline ends. The V gene's germline CDR1 is PRHDT and CDR2 FYEKMQ (reference sequence). DNA for the CDR3: TGTGCCAGCAGCTTAGGCCAAGGGGGTGCCTACTATGGCTACACCTTC. Residues: CASSLGQGGAYYGYTF.

The chain joins TRBV4-2 to TRBJ1-4; D is undetermined. The CDR3 is 15 amino acids. Trimming took 1 base from V and 10 from J, leaving 16 bases between them. Germline V CDR1 and CDR2: LGHNA, YNFKEQ. DNA of the CDR3: TGTGCCAGCAGCCAAGTGGCCGGCGGCGACGGAAAACTGTTTTTT. This gives the protein CASSQVAGGDGKLFF.

The chain employs TRBV9 and TRBJ1-2, with TRBD1 as a possible D gene (5 bases). Trimming cost V 2 bases and J 8 bases, with 19 bases left between them. The CDR3 contains 15 residues. Germline assignment: CDR1 SGDLS and CDR2 YYNGEE. CDR3 residues: CASSVKLGGTDGYTF. CDR3 DNA sequence: TGTGCCAGCAGCGTTAAACTCGGAGGGACGGACGGCTACACCTTC.

The V and J genes are TRBV7-2 and TRBJ2-7, with a tentative D call TRBD1 (5 bases). The CDR3 covers 14 residues. From germline, CDR1 is SGHTA and CDR2 FQGNSA. V was cut by 5 bases and J by 7 bases, with 18 bases left in between. CDR3 sequence: CASSQSARAREQYF. For the CDR3, the DNA is TGTGCCAGCAGCCAAAGCGCCAGGGCCCGGGAGCAGTACTTC. The whole variable domain, filled in from reference TRBV7-2 and TRBJ2-7, reads GAGVSQSPSNKVTEKGKDVELRCDPISGHTALYWYRQSLGQGLEFLIYFQGNSAPDKSGLPSDRFSAERTGGSVSTLTIQRTQQEDSAVYLCASSQSARAREQYFGPGTRLTVT.

This chain connects TRBV9 to TRBJ2-2, with TRBD1 matching over 10 bases. V was pared by 4 bases and J by 8 bases, with 17 bases of the junction left unmatched. The CDR3 is 18 residues long. Germline values: CDR1 SGDLS, CDR2 YYNGEE. The CDR3: CASSSRTGGMPGRGELFF. The CDR3 DNA reads TGTGCCAGCAGCTCCAGGACAGGGGGGATGCCAGGCAGGGGGGAGCTGTTTTTT.